Shown below are 6 T cell receptor beta chains from a single sample sequenced in a study of beta chain features in type 1 diabetes. Study results and limitations: People with Type 1 diabetes carried modestly yet significantly shorter TCRB CDR3s in all four CD4+ subsets.

Their antigen targets remain unknown. Expressed TCRB transcripts got sequenced, as all isolated RNA was reverse transcribed. Measured with immunoSEQ multiplex PCR; TCRdb has only the in-frame clones, and not every one. This sample has about 170,000 clones, with roughly 8% found just once. Sequencing used central memory CD4+ T cells from blood. Source of these receptors: a woman aged 40-49 years with type 1 diabetes.

This clone was observed a handful of times. The chain is built from TRBV7-7 and TRBJ2-5, with 12 bases lining up with TRBD2. The germline gives CDR1 SSHAT, CDR2 FNYEAQ (reference sequence). The CDR3 has 15 amino acids. With 3 bases clipped from V and 5 bases from J, the junction kept 4 bases outside the gene matches. CDR3 protein: CASSFKGLAGETQYF. CDR3 sequence (DNA): TGTGCCAGCAGCTTCAAGGGACTAGCGGGCGAGACCCAGTACTTC.

There are a few counts of this clone. The chain uses TRBV25-1 and TRBJ2-7; perhaps TRBD2 as D (6 bases). Trimming removed 1 base at V and 2 bases at J, with 15 bases between. There are 16 residues in the CDR3. Per the germline V gene, CDR1 is MGHDK and CDR2 is SYGVNS. CDR3 bases: TGTGCCAGCAGTGAATTCGGAGGAGGGACCCCCTACGAGCAGTACTTC. Its translation: CASSEFGGGTPYEQYF.

This clone was recorded a few times. The chain joins TRBV27 to TRBJ2-3; the match to TRBD1 covers 9 bases. CDR3 length equals 17 residues. The germline V gene has CDR1 MNHEY and CDR2 SMNVEV (reference sequence). The V segment lost 4 bases and the J segment 0 bases; nucleotides outside the gene matches: 8. Here the CDR3 DNA reads TGTGCCAGCAGTTCACCTCAGACAGGGGGTAGCACAGATACGCAGTATTTT. Translation gives CASSSPQTGGSTDTQYF.

This clone was picked up a small number of times. The V gene is TRBV9, the J gene TRBJ2-5, with D perhaps matching TRBD1 (6 bases). Trimming removed 2 bases at V and 2 bases at J, with 7 bases between. The CDR3 runs to 13 residues. CDR1 is SGDLS and CDR2 is YYNGEE in the germline V gene. The CDR3 loop is CASSVGAQETQYF. The CDR3 nucleotides are TGTGCCAGCAGCGTGGGGGCACAAGAGACCCAGTACTTC.

Only a few counts were recorded for this clone. Mismatch with germline at one junction end may stem from a read error. Other DNA sequences in this specimen translate into the identical CDR3. The chain is built from TRBV4-1 and TRBJ1-1, with 8 bases that match TRBD1. The germline V gene has CDR1 MGHRA and CDR2 YSYEKL. This CDR3 region has 14 residues. The CDR3 nucleotides are TGTGCCAGCAGCCAAGATTATTTACAGGGGGATGCTTTCTTT. Protein sequence: CASSQDYLQGDAFF.

This clone came up a few times. V is TRBV2 and J is TRBJ2-7, with 7 bases aligning to TRBD1. V dropped 4 bases and J dropped 5; count of bases not matched to a gene: 8. This CDR3 has 14 amino acids. Per germline, CDR1 SNHLY and CDR2 FYNNEI. In DNA, the CDR3 is TGTGCCAGCAGTGTTCGGGGACAGAGGGACGAGCAGTACTTC. This translates into CASSVRGQRDEQYF.